The source of this T cell receptor beta chain is a study of shared clonotypes between healthy human individuals. Study-level results: Blood alone was sampled, and tissue repertoires likely differ.

Only in-frame clones appear in the TCRdb table, and some are missing; sequencing was by immunoSEQ multiplex PCR. The data show hundreds of thousands of clones, 76% seen once. The donors, healthy adults who were HIV-negative, had experienced no recent acute infections or vaccinations. There were only Caucasian adults among the donors, and all lived in Nashville, Tennessee. About this clone: Its target is unknown.

CDR3 length equals 14 residues. Germline CDR1 and CDR2: SGHTA and FQGNSA. Trimming took off 5 bases at V and 1 base at J, with 12 bases between the two ends. The V and J genes are TRBV7-2 and TRBJ2-7; possibly TRBD1 for D (6 bases). The TCR originated in a middle-aged woman in good health. Some clones in this sample may be carry-over from other donors' samples. Sequencing was carried out using PBMCs. In DNA form, the CDR3 reads TGTGCCAGCAGCCCCTCCCAGGGGTCCTACGAGCAGTACTTC. It yields the protein CASSPSQGSYEQYF.